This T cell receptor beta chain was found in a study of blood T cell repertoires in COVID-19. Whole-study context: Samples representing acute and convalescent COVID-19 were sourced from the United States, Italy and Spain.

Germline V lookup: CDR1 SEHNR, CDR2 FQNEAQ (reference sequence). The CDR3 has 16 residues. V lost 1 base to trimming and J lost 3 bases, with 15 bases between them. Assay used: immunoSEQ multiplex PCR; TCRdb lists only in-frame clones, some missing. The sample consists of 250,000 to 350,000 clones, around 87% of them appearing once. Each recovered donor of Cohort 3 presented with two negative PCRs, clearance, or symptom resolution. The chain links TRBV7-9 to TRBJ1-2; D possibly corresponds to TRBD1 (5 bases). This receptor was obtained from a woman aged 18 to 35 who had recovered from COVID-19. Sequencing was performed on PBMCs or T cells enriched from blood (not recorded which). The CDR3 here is CASSLVGSREDYGYTF. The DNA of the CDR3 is TGTGCCAGCAGCTTAGTAGGCAGCAGGGAGGACTATGGCTACACCTTC. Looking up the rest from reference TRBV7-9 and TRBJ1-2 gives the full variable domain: DTGVSQNPRHKITKRGQNVTFRCDPISEHNRLYWYRQTLGQGPEFLTYFQNEAQLEKSRLLSDRFSAERPKGSFSTLEIQRTEQGDSAMYLCASSLVGSREDYGYTFGSGTRLTVV.